One and the same sample provided the 23 T cell receptor beta chains below, sequenced in a study of OX40 agonist ivuxolimab in advanced cancers. Method: immunoSEQ multiplex PCR; TCRdb's copy keeps in-frame clones and lacks some. The table records around 60,000 clones, 70% to 90% of them present only once. The sequenced sample was CD4+ or CD8+ T cells sorted from blood, obtained in a trial of the OX40 agonist ivuxolimab. The receptor set was obtained from an adult with an advanced solid tumor such as melanoma, head and neck, liver or kidney cancer.

Only a few counts were recorded for this clone. The rearrangement joins TRBV2 to TRBJ1-1; D unresolved. Looked up from germline, CDR1 is SNHLY and CDR2 is FYNNEI. V gave up 3 bases and J gave up 4 bases, with 6 bases separating them. The CDR3 contains 12 residues. The CDR3 nucleotides read TGTGCCAGCAGTGATCGTCCCACTGAAGCTTTCTTT. Translation gives CASSDRPTEAFF.

V is TRBV7-8 and J is TRBJ1-2, with a possible D match to TRBD1 (5 bases). Trimming took off 7 bases at V and 0 bases at J, with 18 bases between the two ends. This CDR3 comprises 16 residues. Germline CDR1 is SGHVS and CDR2 is FQNEAQ. CDR3: CASTGGLAGPNYGYTF. Written as DNA, the CDR3 is TGTGCCAGCACCGGGGGGTTGGCAGGACCTAACTATGGCTACACCTTC.

This clone was picked up one time. The chain uses TRBV18 and TRBJ1-2; D unresolved. V shed 3 bases and J shed 5 bases, with 7 bases lying between them. Looked up from germline, CDR1 is KGHSH and CDR2 is LQKENI. The CDR3 spans 12 residues. The CDR3 is CASSPTIYGYTF. CDR3 nucleotides: TGTGCCAGCTCACCGACGATTTATGGCTACACCTTC.

The chain couples TRBV27 to TRBJ2-6; D may match TRBD1 or TRBD2 (5 bases each). The CDR3 consists of 15 residues. From germline, CDR1 is MNHEY and CDR2 SMNVEV (reference sequence). V gave up 6 bases and J gave up 2 bases, with 11 bases separating them. The CDR3 region has the DNA TGTGCCAGCAGGGACTTGGGGGCTGGGGCCAACGTCCTGACTTTC. Protein sequence: CASRDLGAGANVLTF.

This clone was seen only once. The chain is built from TRBV19 and TRBJ1-3; D is possibly TRBD1 (5 bases). Germline V gives CDR1 LNHDA, CDR2 SQIVND (reference sequence). Trimming took 2 bases from V and 4 from J, leaving 12 bases between them. The CDR3 covers 15 residues. CDR3 in DNA: TGTGCCAGTAGTATAAGGGACGGTTCCGGAAACACCATATATTTT. Translating gives CASSIRDGSGNTIYF.

The V and J genes are TRBV9 and TRBJ2-4; D may be TRBD1 (6 bases). The CDR3 has 16 residues. The ends were cut back, 4 bases at V and 6 bases at J, with 20 bases in the middle. Germline V gene sequence: CDR1 SGDLS, CDR2 YYNGEE. The CDR3 loop is CASSKEPTGIRNIQYF. CDR3 coding DNA: TGTGCCAGCAGCAAGGAGCCCACAGGGATCAGAAACATTCAGTACTTC. Variable domain in full (rest from reference TRBV9 and TRBJ2-4): DSGVTQTPKHLITATGQRVTLRCSPRSGDLSVYWYQQSLDQGLQFLIQYYNGEERAKGNILERFSAQQFPDLHSELNLSSLELGDSALYFCASSKEPTGIRNIQYFGAGTRLSVL.

The rearrangement joins TRBV14 to TRBJ2-3, with 8 bases aligning to TRBD2. Germline-derived CDR1 and CDR2 are SGHDN and FVKESK. The CDR3 loop spans 14 amino acids. The V gene end was trimmed by 4 bases and the J gene end by 4 bases; junction bases not matched to a gene: 4. The CDR3 coding sequence is TGTGCCAGCAGCCCAGCGGGAGCGCCAGATACGCAGTATTTT. Protein sequence: CASSPAGAPDTQYF.

The V gene is TRBV18, the J gene TRBJ1-4; 7 nucleotides align to TRBD1. CDR3 size: 15 residues. The V gene's germline CDR1 is KGHSH and CDR2 LQKENI. J was trimmed by 6 bases and V by 1 base; bases with no gene match: 5. The CDR3 nucleotides read TGTGCCAGCTCACCACACGGGACAGTTGATGAAAAACTGTTTTTT. As protein: CASSPHGTVDEKLFF.

This clone was seen once. The rearrangement uses TRBV5-8 and TRBJ2-5; D is tentatively TRBD1 or TRBD2 (5 bases each). The CDR3 has 14 amino acids. V shed 4 bases and J shed 5 bases, with 15 bases lying between them. The germline gives CDR1 SGHTS, CDR2 YDEGEE. The CDR3 protein is CASSPGLYGETQYF. The CDR3 DNA sequence: TGTGCCAGCAGCCCGGGGCTCTATGGGGAGACCCAGTACTTC.

This chain links TRBV6-5 with TRBJ1-1, with D possibly being TRBD1 (6 bases). Germline V gives CDR1 MNHEY, CDR2 SVGAGI. This CDR3 is built from 13 residues. Trimming shortened V by 3 bases and J by 3 bases, and 8 bases separated the two germline ends. CDR3: CASSYEGDTEAFF. The CDR3, as DNA: TGTGCCAGCAGTTATGAGGGGGACACTGAAGCTTTCTTT.

The J gene is TRBJ1-2, the V gene TRBV2, with D perhaps matching TRBD1 (6 bases). Germline lookup yields CDR1 SNHLY and CDR2 FYNNEI. This CDR3 is 14 amino acids long. Trimming left V 2 bases short and J 3 bases short, with 10 bases between. CDR3 loop: CASSEQGRDYGYTF. In nucleotides, the CDR3 is TGTGCCAGCAGTGAACAGGGGCGGGACTATGGCTACACCTTC.

The genes are TRBV29-1 and TRBJ1-4, with a weak D call TRBD1 (6 bases). CDR1 is SQVTM and CDR2 is ANQGSEA in the germline V gene. The V end was cut by 5 bases, the J end by 4 bases, with 11 bases between. The CDR3 is 13 amino acids. The DNA for the CDR3 is TGCAGCGTTTGCAGGGGAGTTAATGAAAAACTGTTTTTT. The encoded protein is CSVCRGVNEKLFF. The entire variable domain, with the rest obtained from reference TRBV29-1 and TRBJ1-4, is as follows: SAVISQKPSRDICQRGTSLTIQCQVDSQVTMMFWYRQQPGQSLTLIATANQGSEATYESGFVIDKFPISRPNLTFSTLTVSNMSPEDSSIYLCSVCRGVNEKLFFGSGTQLSVL.

The CDR3 DNA reads as TGTGCCAGTAGTATAGTCGGGGACGACACGTTAGGAGGCTACACCTTC. It is translated as CASSIVGDDTLGGYTF. The chain combines TRBV19 with TRBJ1-2; tentative D call: TRBD1 (5 bases). This CDR3 comprises 16 residues. Germline V gene lookup returns CDR1 LNHDA and CDR2 SQIVND (reference sequence). V was shortened by 1 base and J by 8 bases, with 20 bases between the two germline ends.

This chain joins TRBV5-1 and TRBJ2-1, with 12 bases aligning to TRBD2. Germline loops: CDR1 SGHRS, CDR2 YFSETQ. The CDR3 spans 16 residues. The V segment lost 0 bases and the J segment 8 bases; nucleotides outside the gene matches: 6. The CDR3 nucleotides read TGCGCCAGCAGCTTGGCACTAGCGGGAGGATGGGATGAGCAGTTCTTC. Translating it yields CASSLALAGGWDEQFF.

The chain has TRBV7-2 and TRBJ2-7; D not resolved. Germline CDR1 reads SGHTA; CDR2 reads FQGNSA. There are 13 residues in the CDR3. The germline V and J ends were trimmed by 4 bases and 7 bases, with 14 bases remaining between them. The CDR3 sequence: CASSSRPDGEQYF. As DNA, the CDR3 is TGTGCCAGCAGCTCCCGTCCCGATGGGGAGCAGTACTTC.

The rearrangement joins TRBV18 to TRBJ2-1; TRBD2 agrees at 10 bases. The CDR3 loop spans 17 amino acids. The germline CDR1 and CDR2 sequences are KGHSH and LQKENI. The J segment lost 7 bases and the V segment lost 3 bases, leaving 12 bases of the junction unmatched. The CDR3 DNA reads TGTGCCAGCTCACCCTTCGCAGCGGGAGGGCTTGGAAATGAGCAGTTCTTC. Translation: CASSPFAAGGLGNEQFF.

This clone was recorded once. The chain employs TRBV6-1 and TRBJ1-1; no reliable D call. Germline CDR1 and CDR2: MNHNS and SASEGT. The V and J ends lost 0 bases and 9 bases respectively, with 23 bases between them. CDR3 size: 17 residues. Here the CDR3 reads CASSEAHWRATDTQAFF. CDR3 bases: TGTGCCAGCAGTGAAGCGCATTGGCGGGCGACCGACACACAAGCTTTCTTT.

The chain joins TRBV7-9 to TRBJ1-1, with D uncertain. With 3 bases removed from V and 0 bases from J, the gap between germline ends came to 2 bases. The CDR3 runs to 12 residues. Germline assignment: CDR1 SEHNR and CDR2 FQNEAQ (reference sequence). In DNA, the CDR3 is TGTGCCAGCAGCTTTCTGAACACTGAAGCTTTCTTT. Amino acids: CASSFLNTEAFF.

The gene calls are TRBV11-2 and TRBJ2-7; no definite D call. The CDR3 is 14 residues long. V lost 1 base, J lost 6 bases, and 13 bases lay in between. Per the germline V gene, CDR1 is SGHAT and CDR2 is FQNNGV. The CDR3 loop reads CASSLGAGSLEQYV. CDR3 nucleotides: TGTGCCAGCAGCTTAGGGGCAGGTTCCCTCGAGCAGTACGTC.

This clone is a singleton in its sample. For the CDR3, the DNA is TGTGCCAGCAGGTCCTCAGGGTCGAACGGGGAGCTGTTTTTT. It translates to CASRSSGSNGELFF. The chain combines TRBV6-6 with TRBJ2-2, with TRBD1 as a possible D gene (5 bases). V was shortened by 6 bases and J by 7 bases, with 15 bases between the two germline ends. The CDR3 consists of 14 residues. Germline loops: CDR1 MNHNY, CDR2 SVGAGI (reference sequence).

In its sample, this clone was seen a few times. J is TRBJ1-1 and V is TRBV29-1; tentatively, D is TRBD1 (5 bases). CDR3 length equals 10 residues. Germline CDR1 SQVTM, CDR2 ANQGSEA. Trimming took 7 bases from V and 7 from J, leaving 10 bases between them. This CDR3 is CSALTGEAFF. The CDR3 region has the DNA TGCAGCGCCCTCACAGGTGAAGCTTTCTTT.

CDR3 sequence reads: CASSLLAGGTDTQYF. The CDR3 bases are TGTGCCAGCAGCTTACTAGCGGGCGGCACAGATACGCAGTATTTT. This sequence joins TRBV11-2 and TRBJ2-3; TRBD2 aligns across 8 bases. The CDR3 consists of 15 residues. J gave up 1 base and V 2 bases, and 2 bases lay outside the gene matches. Germline CDR1 SGHAT, CDR2 FQNNGV.

The CDR3 region has the DNA TGTGCCAGCAGTTACCACGGGACAGGGGATGAAAAACTGTTTTTT. Protein product: CASSYHGTGDEKLFF. V is TRBV6-5 and J is TRBJ1-4; 10 bases fit TRBD1. CDR1 is MNHEY, CDR2 SVGAGI, per germline. V was pared by 2 bases and J by 6 bases, with 3 bases of the junction left unmatched. This CDR3 region has 15 residues.